Listed below are T cell receptor beta chains from one sample, sequenced in a study of T cell changes during pregnancy in multiple sclerosis. Profiling relied on immunoSEQ multiplex PCR, and the TCRdb table lists in-frame clones only, not all of them. The sample has tens of thousands of clones; 85% to 95% are singletons. Material: peripheral blood, obtained in the third trimester of pregnancy. These receptors all come from a female donor in good health, enrolled as a control in a pregnancy study. Each CDR3 is given with its conserved first and last residue. Where a row states a size, it is once, few, many or the class of an expanded clone; other rows omit it.

j_call | v_call | clone_size | cdr3_aa
TRBJ2-1 | TRBV21-1 | . | CASSLTSDAYNEQFF
TRBJ2-7 | TRBV19 | . | CASSELAQSYEQYF
TRBJ1-2 | TRBV18 | . | CASSPTGDYGYTF
TRBJ2-3 | TRBV30 | . | CAWSPRPGTGLTSGRIWDTQYF
TRBJ2-7 | TRBV30 | . | CAWSGDNSYEQYF
. | TRBV25-1 | . | CASSEYYSTYEQYF
TRBJ1-5 | TRBV5-5 | . | CASSLGQGASNQPQHF
TRBJ2-5 | TRBV7-9 | once | CASSYSTDTAQYF
TRBJ1-5 | TRBV28 | once | CASSLFAGSNQPQHF
TRBJ1-2 | TRBV29-1 | . | CSVEDLQGRYNYGYTF
TRBJ2-2 | TRBV9 | . | CASSVPSGIPNTGELFF
TRBJ2-3 | TRBV28 | . | CASSPLDTQYF
TRBJ2-1 | TRBV13 | . | CASSPRSSYNEQFF
TRBJ2-5 | TRBV2 | . | CASSASSKETQYF
TRBJ2-7 | TRBV12-5 | . | CASGLEEGEQYF
TRBJ1-5 | TRBV6-5 | . | CASSLTGSGNQPQHF
TRBJ1-2 | TRBV6-4 | . | CASGGAEVGYTF
TRBJ2-1 | TRBV9 | . | CASSVEAEDEQFF
TRBJ1-5 | TRBV7-6 | . | CASSSYQGVGNQPQHF
TRBJ2-3 | TRBV10-3 | . | CAISDVTDTQYF
TRBJ2-1 | TRBV30 | once | CAWGQYNEQFF
TRBJ1-2 | TRBV7-9 | . | CASSSYLQGRGYTF
TRBJ1-3 | TRBV10-3 | . | CAIKNRGTGASGNTIYF
TRBJ1-1 | TRBV6-5 | . | CASSGEMHNEAFF
TRBJ1-6 | TRBV4-2 | . | CASSRGTSPPLHF
TRBJ1-4 | TRBV5-1 | . | CASSAGQVLGKLFF
TRBJ2-7 | TRBV6-1 | . | CASSEWRGSSYEQYF
TRBJ2-5 | TRBV5-1 | . | CASSRSGEETQYF
TRBJ1-2 | TRBV6-1 | . | CASSEGRQGDYGYTF
TRBJ2-7 | TRBV4-1 | . | CASSQGQASYEQYF
TRBJ1-5 | TRBV5-1 | . | CASSLDSLSNQPQHF
TRBJ2-4 | TRBV6-1 | once | CASTAGLKNIQYF
TRBJ1-4 | TRBV5-8 | . | CASSSGGLNEKLFF
TRBJ1-5 | TRBV10-3 | . | CAISSTGNQPQHF
TRBJ2-7 | TRBV5-1 | . | CASSLDPVRYEQYF
TRBJ1-2 | TRBV5-4 | once | CASSLPGTLAGGYTF
TRBJ2-2 | TRBV5-6 | . | CASSSTGQGNTGELFF
TRBJ2-7 | TRBV2 | . | CASSEPGDREAMAYEQYF
TRBJ1-2 | TRBV6-1 | . | CASSDAYRPPITEYGYTF
TRBJ1-2 | TRBV28 | . | CASSPDRAFYGYTF
TRBJ1-1 | TRBV19 | . | CASKVGEMRNTEAFF
TRBJ1-6 | TRBV28 | . | CATKTWGTDDSSYNSPLHF
TRBJ2-1 | TRBV10-3 | once | CAISESTFGEQFF
TRBJ2-5 | TRBV28 | . | CASSLLQNQETQYF
TRBJ2-1 | TRBV6-4 | . | CASKEGTSGSVVHNEQFF
TRBJ2-7 | TRBV10-1 | . | CASSESAGQYEQYF
TRBJ2-1 | TRBV7-2 | . | CASSLGQGVHNEQFF
TRBJ1-5 | TRBV4-1 | once | CASSRITGTHQPQHF
TRBJ1-3 | TRBV5-1 | . | CASSLAPGTGGNTIYF
TRBJ2-3 | TRBV5-1 | . | CASSAGQVIRTDTQYF
TRBJ2-1 | TRBV29-1 | . | CSTCFDRGSEQFF
TRBJ2-4 | TRBV18 | . | CASSPDRQGNIQYF
TRBJ1-1 | TRBV18 | . | CASSPADRVANTEAFF
TRBJ1-2 | TRBV6-5 | . | CASSSPGQPNYGYTF
TRBJ1-2 | TRBV2 | few | CASTGGDYGYTF
TRBJ1-2 | TRBV5-5 | . | CASSLPGDGYTF
TRBJ2-7 | TRBV7-2 | . | CASSLGGLAGVHF